The 26 T cell receptor beta chains in this list originate from one sample, sequenced in a study of CD8+ T cells in alopecia areata. Extracted RNA was reverse transcribed, and the resulting cDNA served as sequencing template. TCRdb keeps only in-frame clones here, not all; method: immunoSEQ multiplex PCR. Observed are around 290,000 clones, no singletons, with the top ten taking more than 0.95%. CD4, CD8alpha, NKG2D, NKG2ACE and other markers guided sorting of pooled cutaneous lymph node cells. Sequenced material: CD4+ T cells sorted from a lymph node. The receptors stem from a C3H/HeJ mouse with alopecia areata. Strain MHC haplotype: H2-k.

The sample holds a few counts of this clone. Mouse gene names and germline throughout. The read terminates 4 residues before the CDR3 end, so the remaining end is supplied by the germline J gene. This sample also contains other DNA sequences that code for the same CDR3. This rearrangement joins TRBV5 to TRBJ2-1, with 9 bases lining up with TRBD1. Germline V gene lookup returns CDR1 LGHNA and CDR2 YNLKQL (reference sequence). With V trimmed by 0 bases and J by 6 bases, 0 bases remained unmatched. The CDR3 runs to 14 residues. The CDR3 bases that were read are TGTGCCAGCAGCCAAGAGGGACAGGGTGCT. Translated, it gives CASSQEGQGA. The complete CDR3 protein is CASSQEGQGAEQFF.

Remarks on this clone: Genes here carry mouse names. Read sequence stops 4 residues before the CDR3 end, and the germline J gene provides the missing end. This specimen includes other DNA sequences encoding the same CDR3. The rearrangement links TRBV13-1 to TRBJ1-2; possible D gene TRBD1, 6 bases. Looked up from germline, CDR1 is NSHNY and CDR2 is SYGAGN. V was shortened by 2 bases and J by 1 base, with 12 bases between the two germline ends. The CDR3 contains 15 residues. The CDR3 reads CASSDTGRGNSDYTF. Incomplete CDR3 DNA: TGTGCCAGCAGTGACACAGGGAGAGGAAACTCC.

This clone was observed many times. Gene names and germline refer to mouse. The CDR3 end falls 4 residues outside the read, so it is completed with the germline J gene. The V gene is TRBV13-3, the J gene TRBJ2-1, with D perhaps matching TRBD1 (6 bases). Germline V gene lookup returns CDR1 NNHDY and CDR2 SYVADS. The CDR3 totals 14 residues. The ends were cut back, 4 bases at V and 6 bases at J, with 14 bases in the middle. CDR3 DNA (partial): TGTGCCAGCAGTCCTACAGGGAGAGGTGCT. It codes for CASSPTGRGA. The whole CDR3 region reads CASSPTGRGAEQFF.

In its sample, this clone was seen a few times. Mouse germline and gene names are used. Coverage ceases 4 residues before the CDR3 finishes, and the germline J gene fills in the end. V gene TRBV19 combines with J gene TRBJ2-1; 9 bases are a match to TRBD2. The CDR3 covers 16 residues. The junction had 7 bases not matched to a gene; V was cut back by 5 bases and J by 1 base. Germline values: CDR1 FNHDT, CDR2 SITEND (reference sequence). CDR3 DNA (partial): TGTGCCAGCAGCCCCGCTGGGGGGGGAAACTATGCT. The encoded protein is CASSPAGGGNYA. The full-length CDR3 reads as CASSPAGGGNYAEQFF.

Only a few counts were recorded for this clone. Germline and genes here are mouse. The read is 4 residues too short to cover the CDR3 end, so that end is filled in from the germline J gene. The chain employs TRBV13-1 and TRBJ2-2; weak D call: TRBD1 (6 bases). CDR3 size: 15 residues. The V end was cut by 6 bases, the J end by 1 base, with 13 bases between. Germline CDR1 and CDR2: NSHNY and SYGAGN. This CDR3 reads CASTPGQRNTGQLYF. The sequenced CDR3 bases are TGTGCCAGCACACCGGGACAAAGAAACACCGGG.

This clone was recorded a few times. Each gene name is a mouse one. The read falls 4 residues short of the CDR3 end, and the missing part is taken from the germline J gene. The V call is TRBV12-1, the J call TRBJ2-1; a weak D match, TRBD1 (6 bases). Germline V gives CDR1 SGHSN, CDR2 HYEKVE. This CDR3 is built from 17 residues. Trimming pared 0 bases from V and 0 bases from J, leaving 14 bases between. CDR3 region: CASSLAPTGDNYAEQFF. The CDR3 DNA, read in part, is TGTGCCAGCTCTCTCGCCCCGACAGGCGATAACTATGCT. The full variable domain, with the rest looked up from reference TRBV12-1 and TRBJ2-1, is DSGVVQSPRHIIKEKGGRSVLTCIPISGHSNVVWYQQTLGKELKFLIQHYEKVERDKGFLPSRFSVQQFDDYHSEMNMSALELEDSAMYFCASSLAPTGDNYAEQFFGPGTRLTVL.

This clone came up a few times. The gene names here belong to mouse. The read finishes 4 residues shy of the CDR3 end, and the germline J gene is used to complete it. This chain uses TRBV5 with TRBJ1-1; D not resolved. Trimming removed 3 bases at V and 0 bases at J, with 2 bases between. This CDR3 region has 12 residues. Germline V lookup: CDR1 LGHNA, CDR2 YNLKQL (reference sequence). The CDR3 DNA, read in part, is TGTGCCAGCAGCCACACAAACACA. This sequence encodes CASSHTNT. The CDR3 reads in full as CASSHTNTEVFF.

This clone was detected a few times. Mouse germline and gene names are used. The missing CDR3 end, 4 residues past where the read stops, is filled in from the germline J gene. V gene TRBV13-2 combines with J gene TRBJ2-2; 12 bases are a match to TRBD2. The CDR3 spans 16 residues. Germline lookup yields CDR1 NNHNN and CDR2 SYGAGS (reference sequence). Incomplete CDR3 DNA: TGTGCCAGCGGTGACCGGGACTGGGGGGAGGGCGGG. Residues: CASGDRDWGEGG. The CDR3 in full is CASGDRDWGEGGQLYF.

This clone was detected a few times. Gene labels here are mouse ones. The read halts 4 residues ahead of the CDR3 end, with the missing end drawn from the germline J gene. The J gene is TRBJ1-1, the V gene TRBV5, with D possibly TRBD1 on 6 matching bases. Germline-derived CDR1 and CDR2 are LGHNA and YNLKQL (reference sequence). This CDR3 comprises 13 residues. The CDR3 here is CASSQEKGAEVFF. The sequenced CDR3 bases are TGTGCCAGCAGCCAAGAGAAGGGGGCA.

This clone was picked up a small number of times. The germline and genes are mouse ones. The CDR3 is cut off 3 residues early in the read; its end comes from the germline J gene. The chain links TRBV13-2 to TRBJ1-6, with D hard to call. TRBJ1-6 is known as an ORF, though its function is uncertain. V lost 5 bases and J 1 base, leaving 4 bases between the germline ends. The CDR3 is 13 amino acids. In germline, CDR1 is NNHNN, CDR2 SYGAGS (reference sequence). The CDR3 sequence: CASGTSYNSPLYF. The covered CDR3 bases are TGTGCCAGCGGGACATCCTATAATTCGCCC.

In regard to this clone: Gene names follow the mouse nomenclature. With the read ending 3 residues before the CDR3 end, the germline J gene is used to fill in that end. The gene calls are TRBV1 and TRBJ1-6; TRBD1 matches 7 bases. TRBJ1-6 is recorded as an ORF, its role being uncertain. CDR1 and CDR2 from the germline V gene are NSQYPW and LRSPGD (reference sequence). This CDR3 region has 16 residues. The V segment lost 4 bases and the J segment 1 base; nucleotides outside the gene matches: 4. This CDR3 reads CTCSEGTESYNSPLYF. The sequenced CDR3 bases are TGCACCTGCAGTGAGGGGACAGAATCCTATAATTCGCCC.

With respect to this clone: Each gene name is a mouse one. The read ends 4 residues early relative to the CDR3; the germline J gene fills the gap. This same CDR3 is encoded by further DNA sequences in the sample. This chain links TRBV31 with TRBJ1-2, with 7 bases fitting TRBD1. CDR1 is GKSSPN, CDR2 SITVG, per germline. CDR3 size: 13 residues. Unmatched junction bases numbered 5, after V lost 3 bases and J lost 4 bases. The DNA read from the CDR3 is TGTGCCTGGAGCCCACAGGGGTTCTCC. This sequence encodes CAWSPQGFS. The entire CDR3 reads CAWSPQGFSDYTF.

This clone was detected only a few times. Each gene name is a mouse one. The CDR3 end lies 3 residues beyond the end of the read and is filled in from the germline J gene. The V and J genes are TRBV1 and TRBJ1-6; TRBD1 matches 7 bases. TRBJ1-6 is placed among ORFs of uncertain function. There are 16 residues in the CDR3. J was trimmed by 7 bases and V by 1 base; bases with no gene match: 7. Germline CDR1 NSQYPW, CDR2 LRSPGD (reference sequence). The CDR3 is CTCSAVAGGRNSPLYF. The sequenced part of the CDR3 DNA is TGCACCTGCAGTGCAGTGGCAGGGGGGAGGAATTCGCCC.

This clone was recorded at least ten times. The listed genes are named as in mouse. The read terminates 4 residues before the CDR3 end, so the remaining end is supplied by the germline J gene. This sample also contains other DNA sequences that code for the same CDR3. The V gene is TRBV13-1, the J gene TRBJ2-2; D not resolved. With 4 bases removed from V and 2 bases from J, the gap between germline ends came to 3 bases. CDR3 length: 12 residues. The germline gives CDR1 NSHNY, CDR2 SYGAGN. The CDR3 sequence is CASSLNTGQLYF. Partial CDR3 DNA: TGTGCCAGCAGTCTCAACACCGGG.

Concerning this clone: Mouse names are used for the genes. The CDR3 is cut off 4 residues early in the read; its end comes from the germline J gene. Other DNA sequences from this sample encode an identical CDR3 as well. This rearrangement joins TRBV31 to TRBJ2-3; D is possibly TRBD2 (6 bases). Trimming pared 1 base from V and 0 bases from J, leaving 11 bases between. Germline CDR1 reads GKSSPN; CDR2 reads SITVG. The CDR3 covers 15 residues. The CDR3 is CAWSPLGTSAETLYF. The CDR3 DNA, read in part, is TGTGCCTGGAGTCCTCTGGGGACTAGTGCAGAA.

On this clone itself: Mouse gene names apply. The read gets to within 4 residues of the CDR3 end, and the germline J gene fills in the rest. The V call is TRBV17, the J call TRBJ2-3; 9 bases align to TRBD1. J gave up 1 base and V 3 bases, and 5 bases lay outside the gene matches. The CDR3 contains 16 residues. The germline gives CDR1 MNHDT, CDR2 YYDKIL. The CDR3 spells CASSRGTGWGAETLYF. CDR3 DNA (partial): TGTGCTAGCAGTAGGGGGACAGGGTGGGGTGCAGAA. The variable domain in full, completed from reference TRBV17 and TRBJ2-3, reads DTTVKQNPRYKLARVGKPVNLICSQTMNHDTMYWYQKKPNQAPKLLLFYYDKILNREADTFEKFQSSRPNNSFCSLYIGSAGLEYSAMYLCASSRGTGWGAETLYFGSGTRLTVL.

Regarding this clone: All gene names here are mouse names. The read terminates 4 residues before the CDR3 end, so the remaining end is supplied by the germline J gene. This chain uses TRBV19 with TRBJ1-2; 7 nucleotides match TRBD1. J gave up 3 bases and V 5 bases, and 4 bases lay outside the gene matches. The CDR3 is made up of 13 amino acids. Germline values: CDR1 FNHDT, CDR2 SITEND (reference sequence). This CDR3 reads CASRNRGDSDYTF. The CDR3 bases that were read are TGTGCCAGCAGGAACAGGGGAGACTCC.

Only a few counts were recorded for this clone. Gene names refer to mouse genes. Read sequence stops 4 residues before the CDR3 end, and the germline J gene provides the missing end. The chain carries TRBV13-1 and TRBJ2-1, with D possibly matching TRBD1 (6 bases). The CDR3 loop spans 13 amino acids. Per germline, CDR1 NSHNY and CDR2 SYGAGN. Here the CDR3 reads CASSATGLAEQFF. Partial CDR3 DNA: TGTGCCAGCAGTGCCACAGGGCTGGCT.

With respect to this clone: Gene names and germline refer to mouse. The read terminates 4 residues before the CDR3 end, so the remaining end is supplied by the germline J gene. This chain uses TRBV13-2 with TRBJ1-2; 7 bases agree with TRBD1. This CDR3 has 15 amino acids. Trimming cost V 3 bases and J 1 base; bases outside gene matches: 6. Germline V gene lookup returns CDR1 NNHNN and CDR2 SYGAGS (reference sequence). The CDR3: CASGGTGTENSDYTF. The part of the CDR3 DNA that was read is TGTGCCAGCGGTGGAACCGGGACAGAAAACTCC.

This clone was seen only a few times. Germline and genes here are mouse. The part of the CDR3 DNA that was read is TGTGCCAGCAGTATAATCGACAGGGGGGACACA. This encodes CASSIIDRGDT. The full CDR3 reads CASSIIDRGDTEVFF. The V and J genes are TRBV19 and TRBJ1-1; 9 bases are a match to TRBD1. The read falls 4 residues short of the CDR3 end, and the missing part is taken from the germline J gene. The CDR3 is made up of 15 amino acids. Trimming cost V 1 base and J 3 bases; bases outside gene matches: 4. Germline assignment: CDR1 FNHDT and CDR2 SITEND (reference sequence).

For this clone: Gene names refer to mouse genes. The read falls 4 residues short of the CDR3 end, and the missing part is taken from the germline J gene. The V call is TRBV13-1, the J call TRBJ2-4; 9 nucleotides align to TRBD2. CDR1 and CDR2 from the germline V gene are NSHNY and SYGAGN. This CDR3 is 16 amino acids long. Trimming cost V 1 base and J 0 bases; bases outside gene matches: 3. The CDR3: CASSDLGGTSQNTLYF. The sequenced CDR3 bases are TGTGCCAGCAGTGATCTGGGGGGGACTAGTCAAAAC.

Comments on this clone: The gene symbols are mouse symbols. The CDR3 sequence: CASSDGGGSYNSPLYF. The sequenced part of the CDR3 DNA is TGTGCCAGCAGTGATGGAGGGGGCTCCTATAATTCGCCC. The chain couples TRBV13-1 to TRBJ1-6, with 7 bases lining up with TRBD1. The read falls 3 residues short of the CDR3 end, and the missing part is taken from the germline J gene. TRBJ1-6 is identified as an open reading frame with a role that is uncertain. Per germline, CDR1 NSHNY and CDR2 SYGAGN. This CDR3 has 16 residues. Germline trimming cut 0 bases from V and 1 base from J; bases unmatched to any gene: 1.

A word on this clone: The gene names given are mouse names. The read halts 4 residues ahead of the CDR3 end, with the missing end drawn from the germline J gene. The V call is TRBV1, the J call TRBJ2-2; 7 bases are shared with TRBD1. The V gene end was trimmed by 2 bases and the J gene end by 2 bases; junction bases not matched to a gene: 2. Germline values: CDR1 NSQYPW, CDR2 LRSPGD (reference sequence). The CDR3 length is 15 residues. Incomplete CDR3 DNA: TGCACCTGCAGTGCACCCAGGGGGAACACCGGG. Translating gives CTCSAPRGNTG. The full CDR3 protein reads CTCSAPRGNTGQLYF.

About this clone itself: Each gene name is a mouse one. With the read ending 4 residues before the CDR3 end, the germline J gene is used to fill in that end. The chain is built from TRBV2 and TRBJ2-3; 8 bases match TRBD2. J was trimmed by 1 base and V by 0 bases; bases with no gene match: 3. The CDR3 consists of 16 residues. CDR1 is LGHNA, CDR2 YSYQKL, per germline. CDR3 residues: CASSQDPGGRAETLYF. The part of the CDR3 DNA that was read is TGTGCCAGCAGCCAAGATCCGGGGGGGCGTGCAGAA.

This clone was picked up a small number of times. All gene names here are mouse names. The read gets to within 4 residues of the CDR3 end, and the germline J gene fills in the rest. The chain employs TRBV13-3 and TRBJ2-7, with 11 bases that match TRBD2. The CDR3 spans 13 residues. Germline V gene sequence: CDR1 NNHDY, CDR2 SYVADS. The CDR3 spells CASSSGLGDEQYF. The DNA read from the CDR3 is TGTGCCAGCAGTTCGGGACTGGGGGAT.

This clone was observed a handful of times. Each gene name is a mouse one. From the germline J gene comes the end of the CDR3, since the read stops 4 residues before it. Other DNA sequences in the sample encode the same CDR3. V usage is TRBV13-1 and J usage is TRBJ2-3; no reliable D call. Trimming left V 3 bases short and J 0 bases short, with 8 bases between. CDR1 and CDR2 (germline): NSHNY, SYGAGN. CDR3 size: 14 residues. The CDR3 protein is CASSGRASAETLYF. The CDR3 DNA, read in part, is TGTGCCAGCAGTGGCAGAGCGAGTGCAGAA.